This T cell receptor (beta chain) was profiled in a study of T cell responses to AZD1222 COVID-19 vaccine. The protocol was immunoSEQ multiplex PCR, while the TCRdb copy is restricted to in-frame clones and leaves out a portion. The sample consists of roughly 150,000 clones, about 90% of them appearing once. Comments on this clone: Its specificity is unknown.

Study-wide results and limits: There were repertoire samples only from the period after the peak T cell response.

This CDR3 comprises 16 residues. Trimming removed 4 bases from V and 2 bases from J, with 17 bases in between. In germline, CDR1 is KGHSH, CDR2 LQKENI. V gene TRBV18 combines with J gene TRBJ2-5, with D perhaps matching TRBD1 or TRBD2 (5 bases each). This receptor was obtained from an adult who received the AZD1222 COVID-19 vaccine. This specimen consisted of peripheral blood, obtained 28 days after the second AZD1222 dose. In DNA form, the CDR3 reads TGTGCCAGCTCACAGGGGACCCCCCAAGGACAAGAGACCCAGTACTTC. Residues: CASSQGTPQGQETQYF.